This T cell receptor beta chain was profiled in a study of T cell responses to AZD1222 COVID-19 vaccine. Study as a whole: Recipients boosted at about 4 weeks or about 12 weeks are pooled. Study-wide findings and caveats: The sample set comprised mostly white British donors with more females, and clonal diversity was possibly underestimated. Nearly half of the spike-specific TCRs reportedly recognize variant regions that carry no mutations. All repertoire sampling was performed exclusively after the peak T cell response.

TCRdb's table, derived via immunoSEQ multiplex PCR, lists solely in-frame clones and lacks some. This repertoire shows more than 150,000 clones, approximately 86% found once; its top ten account for 0.4% to 0.5%. The count of this clone is one. No antigen is known for it. The sequenced sample was peripheral blood, obtained on day 0 of AZD1222 vaccination. The clonotype originates from an adult in good health.

The CDR3 DNA is TGCGCCAGCAGTGACCCCGACTCTGACACAGATACGCAGTATTTT. Its translation: CASSDPDSDTDTQYF. The genes are TRBV10-2 and TRBJ2-3; D gene ambiguous. The CDR3 loop spans 15 amino acids. CDR1 and CDR2 from the germline V gene are WSHSY and SAAADI. Trimming stripped 3 bases from V and 2 bases from J, with 12 bases between.